The clone carrying this T cell receptor (beta chain) appeared a few times. Its antigen is unknown. Germline values: CDR1 SGHDN, CDR2 FVKESK. CDR3 size: 15 residues. Trimming cost V 6 bases and J 5 bases, with 20 bases left between them. The authors made TCR cDNA by 5'RACE template switching, adding a universal primer site and UMIs. TCRdb re-derived calls from the 5' RACE reads in MiXCR, one entry per CDR3 protein. The sample shows hundreds of thousands of distinct CDR3 sequences, approximately 3.8% of them seen only once. The source of the sample is a study of T cells after yellow fever vaccination. Whole-study context: Low-cell-number fractions underwent preparation using SMART-Seq v4 Ultra Low Input.

Whole-study findings and limits: The study found a weaker secondary response that peaked faster, day 5 versus 15.

The sequenced sample was PBMCs, obtained on the day of the yellow fever booster vaccination. The clonotype was recovered from a man aged 18 to 29 who received the YFV17D yellow fever vaccine. This chain joins TRBV14 and TRBJ2-7; D ambiguous. DNA of the CDR3: TGTGCCAGCAGTCGAACTGGAAGCGTCCACAACGAGCAGTACTTC. Residues: CASSRTGSVHNEQYF.